The TCR beta chain described here comes from a study of cytomegalovirus exposure and HLA in healthy donors. Use of 60 Vbeta and 13 Jbeta primers characterized the PCR. Profiling relied on immunoSEQ multiplex PCR, and the TCRdb table lists in-frame clones only, not all of them. The data show fewer than 250,000 clones, roughly 84% seen once. Each donor was nominally healthy when sampled (though unrecorded immune exposures were likely). V lost 3 bases to trimming and J lost 7 bases, with 15 bases between them. The germline V gene has CDR1 SGHDN and CDR2 FVKESK. The CDR3 covers 14 residues. Sequenced material: PBMCs. The rearrangement joins TRBV14 to TRBJ1-2; possible D gene TRBD1, 6 bases. This sequence originates from a boy younger than 10 in good health and CMV-seronegative. The CDR3 coding sequence is TGTGCCAGCAGCCAGCAAGGACGAGGGGGTGGCTACACCTTC. Amino acid sequence: CASSQQGRGGGYTF.